These T cell receptor beta chains were read from a single sample in a study of blood T cell repertoires in COVID-19. Data came from immunoSEQ multiplex PCR; TCRdb stores just in-frame clones and leaves some out. The sample records 150,000 to 200,000 clones, almost 85% being singletons. Material for sequencing was peripheral blood. The receptors shown here come from a woman older than 75 with acute or convalescent COVID-19. Both conserved end residues are part of each CDR3. Fields, in order: clone size, D gene, V gene, J gene, CDR3 DNA, CDR3 protein. D genes are given only for firm matches. Only some rows state a clone size, as once, few, many or a class for expanded clones.

abundance: NA; d_gene: NA; v_gene: TRBV6-1; j_gene: TRBJ2-7; CDR3nt: TGTGCCAGCAGTGAAAACAGATTCCGGGAGCAGTACTTC; CDR3aa: CASSENRFREQYF
abundance: NA; d_gene: TRBD2; v_gene: TRBV28; j_gene: TRBJ2-1; CDR3nt: TGTGCCAGCAGTTTCGGACTAGCGGGTCCCGGGGGTGAGCAGTTCTTC; CDR3aa: CASSFGLAGPGGEQFF
abundance: NA; d_gene: NA; v_gene: TRBV12-3/TRBV12-4; j_gene: TRBJ1-6; CDR3nt: TGTGCCAGCAGTCCCGGTAACGATTCACCCCTCCACTTT; CDR3aa: CASSPGNDSPLHF
abundance: once; d_gene: NA; v_gene: TRBV7-6; j_gene: TRBJ1-1; CDR3nt: TGTGCCAGCAGTTCCACAGGGTCTCCCGACACTGAAGCTTTCTTT; CDR3aa: CASSSTGSPDTEAFF
abundance: few; d_gene: TRBD2; v_gene: TRBV7-8; j_gene: TRBJ2-1; CDR3nt: TGTGCCAGCACCTTAGGGGGAGCGGGAGGAGGAGGTGAGCAGTTCTTC; CDR3aa: CASTLGGAGGGGEQFF
abundance: NA; d_gene: TRBD1; v_gene: TRBV4-1; j_gene: TRBJ1-1; CDR3nt: TGCGCCAGCAGCCAGGGACAGCGAAGGAACACTGAAGCTTTCTTT; CDR3aa: CASSQGQRRNTEAFF
abundance: NA; d_gene: TRBD1; v_gene: TRBV7-2; j_gene: TRBJ1-2; CDR3nt: TGTGCCAGCAGCTCCGGGACAGGAAGAATTAACTATGGCTACACCTTC; CDR3aa: CASSSGTGRINYGYTF
abundance: NA; d_gene: NA; v_gene: TRBV11-2; j_gene: TRBJ1-1; CDR3nt: TGTGCCAGCAGCTTAGAGGGTTCGGGAAACACTGAAGCTTTCTTT; CDR3aa: CASSLEGSGNTEAFF
abundance: NA; d_gene: NA; v_gene: TRBV18; j_gene: TRBJ1-3; CDR3nt: TGTGCCAGCTCAATCACTGCCGTCTCTGGAAACACCATATATTTT; CDR3aa: CASSITAVSGNTIYF
abundance: NA; d_gene: TRBD2; v_gene: TRBV2; j_gene: TRBJ2-1; CDR3nt: TGTGCCAGCACACTAGCGGGAGCCTACAATGAGCAGTTCTTC; CDR3aa: CASTLAGAYNEQFF
abundance: few; d_gene: NA; v_gene: TRBV15; j_gene: TRBJ2-1; CDR3nt: TGTGCCACCAGCAGAGGCGGGAACAATGAGCAGTTCTTC; CDR3aa: CATSRGGNNEQFF
abundance: once; d_gene: TRBD2; v_gene: TRBV5-4; j_gene: TRBJ2-7; CDR3nt: TGTGCCAGCAGCTTGGACCTAGCGGCACCGCCGGGAGAGCAGTACTTC; CDR3aa: CASSLDLAAPPGEQYF
abundance: few; d_gene: NA; v_gene: TRBV7-2; j_gene: TRBJ1-1; CDR3nt: TGTGCCAGCAGCTCAAGGGCGGGATCTCTGGGAGCTTTCTTT; CDR3aa: CASSSRAGSLGAFF
abundance: NA; d_gene: NA; v_gene: TRBV10-3; j_gene: TRBJ2-5; CDR3nt: TGTGCCATCAGGGACAGAGAACAAGAGACCCAGTACTTC; CDR3aa: CAIRDREQETQYF
abundance: NA; d_gene: NA; v_gene: TRBV6-2/TRBV6-3; j_gene: TRBJ1-1; CDR3nt: TGTGCCAGCAGTTTACATCTGACAGGTGGCACTGAAGCTTTCTTT; CDR3aa: CASSLHLTGGTEAFF
abundance: NA; d_gene: NA; v_gene: TRBV18; j_gene: TRBJ2-1; CDR3nt: TGTGCCAGCTCACCGGCTAGCTCCTACAATGAGCAGTTCTTC; CDR3aa: CASSPASSYNEQFF
abundance: NA; d_gene: NA; v_gene: TRBV5-1; j_gene: TRBJ1-1; CDR3nt: TGCGCCAGCAGCTTAATGGGGCAGAGGAACACTGAAGCTTTCTTT; CDR3aa: CASSLMGQRNTEAFF
abundance: NA; d_gene: NA; v_gene: TRBV19; j_gene: TRBJ2-2; CDR3nt: TGTGCCAATACATACAGGCTTCCGAACACCGGGGAGCTGTTTTTT; CDR3aa: CANTYRLPNTGELFF
abundance: NA; d_gene: TRBD1; v_gene: TRBV6-6; j_gene: TRBJ2-3; CDR3nt: TGTGCCAGCAGACCTATAAACAGGGGTGTAGCAGATACGCAGTATTTT; CDR3aa: CASRPINRGVADTQYF
abundance: few; d_gene: TRBD2; v_gene: TRBV18; j_gene: TRBJ2-3; CDR3nt: TGTGCCAGCTCATCGACTAGCGGCACAGATACGCAGTATTTT; CDR3aa: CASSSTSGTDTQYF